This T cell receptor beta chain was profiled in a study of T cell repertoires in cytomegalovirus infection. The overall study: Selected CMV epitopes included recently identified HLA-C-restricted ones as well as well-studied HLA-B-restricted ones. Public TCR beta signature analysis indicated the presence of both CMV infection and matching HLA type.

As regards this clonotype: Its antigen remains unidentified.

TCRdb redid the calling of the reads with MiXCR, one entry per CDR3 protein. The sample records about 51,000 distinct CDR3 sequences, 20% to 25% being singletons. The CDR3 loop spans 14 amino acids. Germline V lookup: CDR1 LNHNV, CDR2 YYDKDF (reference sequence). V was clipped by 2 bases and J by 7 bases, with 14 bases between them. Notes on the study in general: The ex vivo response showed dominance by HLA-C-restricted CMV-specific TCR beta clonotypes. Pooled public TCR beta family frequency picked out CMV carriers with the relevant HLA.

This specimen was CD8+ T cells from cultured PBMCs, taken from culture after CMV antigen stimulation. This rearrangement joins TRBV15 to TRBJ2-5; D not certain. This TCR came from a human donor in good health (CMV status not recorded). Some clones in this sample may be carry-over from other donors' samples. The CDR3 here is CATSRLSELGTQYF. As DNA, the CDR3 is TGTGCCACCAGCAGATTAAGCGAGCTGGGGACCCAGTACTTC.